Listed below are T cell receptor beta chains from one sample, sequenced in a study of vaccination effects on CD4 cells after COVID-19. Sequencing used immunoSEQ multiplex PCR; TCRdb keeps in-frame clones, though not all of them. The sample includes under 85,000 clones, roughly four fifths of them seen just once. These TCRs' antigens remain unknown. The material sequenced was CD4+ T cells from PBMCs cultured with HCoV-229E spike peptides, taken before COVID-19 vaccination. The source of these receptors is a human donor who received a COVID-19 vaccine. The CDR3 runs from the conserved cysteine through the conserved F or W. Fields, in order: D gene, clone size, V gene, J gene, CDR3 DNA, CDR3 protein. A D gene is named only where the DNA matches it firmly. Clone size is stated in some rows and not others, as once, few, many or a class when expanded.

D gene: TRBD2; clone size: NA; V gene: TRBV2; J gene: TRBJ2-3; CDR3 DNA: TGTGCCAGCAGTGATTCTCGACTAGCGATCACAGATACGCAGTATTTT; CDR3 protein: CASSDSRLAITDTQYF
D gene: TRBD1; clone size: NA; V gene: TRBV5-1; J gene: TRBJ2-2; CDR3 DNA: TGCGCCAAGGGGACAGGGGTTTTCACCGGGGAGCTGTTTTTT; CDR3 protein: CAKGTGVFTGELFF
D gene: NA; clone size: NA; V gene: TRBV5-1; J gene: TRBJ1-1; CDR3 DNA: TGCGCCAGCAGCTTGGGAAGGGGCCACACTGAAGCTTTCTTT; CDR3 protein: CASSLGRGHTEAFF
D gene: TRBD1; clone size: NA; V gene: TRBV5-8; J gene: TRBJ2-1; CDR3 DNA: TGTGCCAGCAGCTCGGACAGGGGGAGAGAGCAGTTCTTC; CDR3 protein: CASSSDRGREQFF
D gene: NA; clone size: NA; V gene: TRBV4-1; J gene: TRBJ1-1; CDR3 DNA: TGCGCCAGCAGCCCCCGAGTGGGGGGGATGAACACTGAAGCTTTCTTT; CDR3 protein: CASSPRVGGMNTEAFF
D gene: TRBD2; clone size: NA; V gene: TRBV10-3; J gene: TRBJ2-3; CDR3 DNA: TGTGCCATCAGGTCTAGCGGGGGCACAGATACGCAGTATTTT; CDR3 protein: CAIRSSGGTDTQYF
D gene: TRBD1; clone size: NA; V gene: TRBV2; J gene: TRBJ1-2; CDR3 DNA: TGTGCCAGCAGTGACCGGGACAGGGTTGGCTACACCTTC; CDR3 protein: CASSDRDRVGYTF
D gene: NA; clone size: NA; V gene: TRBV7-6; J gene: TRBJ1-5; CDR3 DNA: TGTGCCAGCAGCTCCGGAACAGGTGGGGGTCAGCCCCAGCATTTT; CDR3 protein: CASSSGTGGGQPQHF
D gene: NA; clone size: NA; V gene: TRBV5-1; J gene: TRBJ2-5; CDR3 DNA: TGCGCCAGCAGCCAGGGACAACAAGAGACCCAGTACTTC; CDR3 protein: CASSQGQQETQYF
D gene: NA; clone size: NA; V gene: TRBV15; J gene: TRBJ2-1; CDR3 DNA: TGTGCCACCAGCAGGGAAAGTACAGGGAATGAGCAGTTCTTC; CDR3 protein: CATSRESTGNEQFF
D gene: NA; clone size: NA; V gene: TRBV7-2; J gene: TRBJ2-5; CDR3 DNA: TGTGCCAGCAGCGTCAGACTTGGAGAGACCCAGTACTTC; CDR3 protein: CASSVRLGETQYF
D gene: NA; clone size: NA; V gene: TRBV27; J gene: TRBJ2-3; CDR3 DNA: TGTGCCAGCAGGAGGGCGAGTCTGGGAGATACGCAGTATTTT; CDR3 protein: CASRRASLGDTQYF
D gene: NA; clone size: NA; V gene: TRBV10-1; J gene: TRBJ2-5; CDR3 DNA: TGCGCCAGCAGTGAGGGAGGTTTCGAGACCCAGTACTTC; CDR3 protein: CASSEGGFETQYF
D gene: NA; clone size: NA; V gene: TRBV19; J gene: TRBJ2-3; CDR3 DNA: TGTGCCAGTAGTATCCGGGATACGCAGTATTTT; CDR3 protein: CASSIRDTQYF
D gene: TRBD1; clone size: NA; V gene: TRBV28; J gene: TRBJ1-1; CDR3 DNA: TGTGCCAGTATAAACTACAGGGGCGGGAACACTGAAGCTTTCTTT; CDR3 protein: CASINYRGGNTEAFF
D gene: TRBD1; clone size: NA; V gene: TRBV3-1/TRBV3-2; J gene: TRBJ2-5; CDR3 DNA: TGTGCCAGCAGCATACAGGGGGCGCAGGAGACCCAGTACTTC; CDR3 protein: CASSIQGAQETQYF
D gene: NA; clone size: NA; V gene: TRBV30; J gene: TRBJ1-1; CDR3 DNA: TGTGCCTGGAGCGGGGGTGGGCACACTGAAGCTTTCTTT; CDR3 protein: CAWSGGGHTEAFF
D gene: NA; clone size: few; V gene: TRBV5-4; J gene: TRBJ1-2; CDR3 DNA: TGTGCCAGCAGCCAGGACAGTAATTATGGCTACACCTTC; CDR3 protein: CASSQDSNYGYTF
D gene: NA; clone size: NA; V gene: TRBV5-4; J gene: TRBJ1-2; CDR3 DNA: TGTGCCAGCAGCTTCATCCTGGGAACAGATGGCTACACCTTC; CDR3 protein: CASSFILGTDGYTF
D gene: NA; clone size: NA; V gene: TRBV9; J gene: TRBJ1-2; CDR3 DNA: TGTGCCAGCAGCGTAGGTCGGTGGGGAGGCTACACCTTC; CDR3 protein: CASSVGRWGGYTF
D gene: TRBD2; clone size: NA; V gene: TRBV4-1; J gene: TRBJ2-5; CDR3 DNA: TGCGCCAGCAGCCAAGATCCCGGGGTAGCGGGGGTTACCCCCCAGATGGCCCAGTACTTC; CDR3 protein: CASSQDPGVAGVTPQMAQYF
D gene: NA; clone size: NA; V gene: TRBV5-1; J gene: TRBJ2-2; CDR3 DNA: TGCGCCAGCAGCTTGGGGGCTGGGGGAGCGAACACCGGGGAGCTGTTTTTT; CDR3 protein: CASSLGAGGANTGELFF
D gene: NA; clone size: few; V gene: TRBV6-2/TRBV6-3; J gene: TRBJ2-1; CDR3 DNA: TGTGCCAGCAGTTACTCGACGGTGAGCTCCTACAATGAGCAGTTCTTC; CDR3 protein: CASSYSTVSSYNEQFF
D gene: TRBD2; clone size: NA; V gene: TRBV5-1; J gene: TRBJ2-5; CDR3 DNA: TGCGCCAGCAGCTGGACTAGCGGGGGTGGAGAGACCCAGTACTTC; CDR3 protein: CASSWTSGGGETQYF
D gene: NA; clone size: few; V gene: TRBV18; J gene: TRBJ1-1; CDR3 DNA: TGTGCCAGCTCACCTCAGAGGGTAGAGAACACTGAAGCTTTCTTT; CDR3 protein: CASSPQRVENTEAFF
D gene: NA; clone size: NA; V gene: TRBV5-6; J gene: TRBJ2-2; CDR3 DNA: TGTGCCAGCAGACGGAGGGGCTCGAACACCGGGGAGCTGTTTTTT; CDR3 protein: CASRRRGSNTGELFF
D gene: NA; clone size: NA; V gene: TRBV28; J gene: TRBJ2-6; CDR3 DNA: TGTGCCAGCAATAATGGGGGGACCCTTGGGGCCAACGTCCTGACTTTC; CDR3 protein: CASNNGGTLGANVLTF
D gene: NA; clone size: NA; V gene: TRBV5-8; J gene: TRBJ1-3; CDR3 DNA: TGTGCCAGCAGCTTGCGAGGGGGCTCTGGAAACACCATATATTTT; CDR3 protein: CASSLRGGSGNTIYF
D gene: NA; clone size: NA; V gene: TRBV3-1/TRBV3-2; J gene: TRBJ1-1; CDR3 DNA: TGTGCCAGCAGCCTAGGACAGCCTGAAGCTTTCTTT; CDR3 protein: CASSLGQPEAFF
D gene: TRBD1; clone size: NA; V gene: TRBV10-1; J gene: TRBJ1-5; CDR3 DNA: TGCGCCAGCAGTGGGACAGGGAATCAGCCCCAGCATTTT; CDR3 protein: CASSGTGNQPQHF
D gene: TRBD1; clone size: NA; V gene: TRBV6-5; J gene: TRBJ1-1; CDR3 DNA: TGTGCCAGCAGTACAGGACAGGGGACGAACACTGAAGCTTTCTTT; CDR3 protein: CASSTGQGTNTEAFF
D gene: NA; clone size: NA; V gene: TRBV6-2/TRBV6-3; J gene: TRBJ1-5; CDR3 DNA: TGTGCCAGCAGTCCCGCGGGGGCCCTCAATCAGCCCCAGCATTTT; CDR3 protein: CASSPAGALNQPQHF
D gene: NA; clone size: NA; V gene: TRBV9; J gene: TRBJ2-3; CDR3 DNA: TGTGCCAGCAGCGCTGAGGGACTTCAAGGAGATACGCAGTATTTT; CDR3 protein: CASSAEGLQGDTQYF
D gene: NA; clone size: NA; V gene: TRBV28; J gene: TRBJ1-6; CDR3 DNA: TGTGCCTCCTCCGGGACCAAGGGCTTTTGGTCACCCCTCCACTTT; CDR3 protein: CASSGTKGFWSPLHF
D gene: NA; clone size: NA; V gene: TRBV19; J gene: TRBJ1-3; CDR3 DNA: TGTGCCAGTAGTAGGTACTCTGGAAACACCATATATTTT; CDR3 protein: CASSRYSGNTIYF
D gene: NA; clone size: few; V gene: TRBV5-6; J gene: TRBJ1-5; CDR3 DNA: TGTGCCAGCACCACTTGGGGGGCTGGTCAGCCCCAGCATTTT; CDR3 protein: CASTTWGAGQPQHF
D gene: NA; clone size: few; V gene: TRBV5-5; J gene: TRBJ2-2; CDR3 DNA: TGTGCCAGCAGCTTGTCAGGGTACGCCGGGGAGCTGTTTTTT; CDR3 protein: CASSLSGYAGELFF
D gene: NA; clone size: few; V gene: TRBV18; J gene: TRBJ1-1; CDR3 DNA: TGTGCCAGCTCACGCCTCGACAGAGCTATGAACACTGAAGCTTTCTTT; CDR3 protein: CASSRLDRAMNTEAFF
D gene: NA; clone size: once; V gene: TRBV5-1; J gene: TRBJ1-1; CDR3 DNA: TGCGCCAGCAGCACCGGACACGTGAACACTGAAGCTTTCTTT; CDR3 protein: CASSTGHVNTEAFF
D gene: NA; clone size: NA; V gene: TRBV20-1; J gene: TRBJ2-4; CDR3 DNA: TGCAGTGCTAGTTTGTCGCCGGGGTTGGACATTCAGTACTTC; CDR3 protein: CSASLSPGLDIQYF
D gene: TRBD2; clone size: once; V gene: TRBV5-1; J gene: TRBJ2-3; CDR3 DNA: TGCGCCAGCAGCCCGCTGCTAGCGGTACTCACAGATACGCAGTATTTT; CDR3 protein: CASSPLLAVLTDTQYF
D gene: NA; clone size: NA; V gene: TRBV7-9; J gene: TRBJ1-2; CDR3 DNA: TGTGCCAGCAGCCTCCCCGGCAGCAACTATGGCTACACCTTC; CDR3 protein: CASSLPGSNYGYTF
D gene: NA; clone size: NA; V gene: TRBV4-1; J gene: TRBJ1-4; CDR3 DNA: TGCGCCAGCAGCCAAGATGCAGGCCCAACTAATGAAAAACTGTTTTTT; CDR3 protein: CASSQDAGPTNEKLFF
D gene: NA; clone size: NA; V gene: TRBV2; J gene: TRBJ2-5; CDR3 DNA: TGTGCCAGCAGGGAGGCCAGGGCCTCAGGGACCCAGTACTTC; CDR3 protein: CASREARASGTQYF
D gene: TRBD2; clone size: NA; V gene: TRBV7-2; J gene: TRBJ2-3; CDR3 DNA: TGTGCCAGCATCGTTTTGCGGGGGAGCACAGATACGCAGTATTTT; CDR3 protein: CASIVLRGSTDTQYF
D gene: NA; clone size: few; V gene: TRBV18; J gene: TRBJ1-5; CDR3 DNA: TGTGCCAGCTCACTCTCAACCTCACCTCAAGGAAGCAATCAGCCCCAGCATTTT; CDR3 protein: CASSLSTSPQGSNQPQHF
D gene: TRBD2; clone size: NA; V gene: TRBV2; J gene: TRBJ2-5; CDR3 DNA: TGTGCCAGCAGTGAAACGGGACTAGAAGAGACCCAGTACTTC; CDR3 protein: CASSETGLEETQYF
D gene: NA; clone size: NA; V gene: TRBV12-3/TRBV12-4; J gene: TRBJ1-2; CDR3 DNA: TGTGCCAGCAGTTTCGGACAGTCTGGCTACACCTTC; CDR3 protein: CASSFGQSGYTF
D gene: NA; clone size: NA; V gene: TRBV7-2; J gene: TRBJ1-6; CDR3 DNA: TGTGCCAGCAGATGGACAGTAAATTCACCCCTCCACTTT; CDR3 protein: CASRWTVNSPLHF
D gene: NA; clone size: NA; V gene: TRBV7-8; J gene: TRBJ1-4; CDR3 DNA: TGTGCCAGCAGCTTACTGGGACTTTTTGGTGAAAAACTGTTTTTT; CDR3 protein: CASSLLGLFGEKLFF
D gene: NA; clone size: NA; V gene: TRBV5-4; J gene: TRBJ2-1; CDR3 DNA: TGTGCCAGCAGCTTAGGAGGGGATGTCTACAATGAGCAGTTCTTC; CDR3 protein: CASSLGGDVYNEQFF
D gene: NA; clone size: few; V gene: TRBV6-6; J gene: TRBJ1-3; CDR3 DNA: TGTGCCAGCTTTGGTTATGGAAACACCATATATTTT; CDR3 protein: CASFGYGNTIYF
D gene: TRBD1; clone size: NA; V gene: TRBV12-5; J gene: TRBJ1-1; CDR3 DNA: TGTGCTAGTGGTCCTCGACAGGGTATTGCTTTCTTT; CDR3 protein: CASGPRQGIAFF
D gene: NA; clone size: NA; V gene: TRBV29-1; J gene: TRBJ2-5; CDR3 DNA: TGCAGCGTTGTCGGTGCGTCAGGGACCCAGTACTTC; CDR3 protein: CSVVGASGTQYF
D gene: TRBD1; clone size: NA; V gene: TRBV24-1; J gene: TRBJ2-5; CDR3 DNA: TGTGCCACCGGGGACAGGAGCGACCAAGAGACCCAGTACTTC; CDR3 protein: CATGDRSDQETQYF
D gene: TRBD2; clone size: NA; V gene: TRBV5-1; J gene: TRBJ2-3; CDR3 DNA: TGCGCCAGCAGCTCCGGGGGGATTACAGATACGCAGTATTTT; CDR3 protein: CASSSGGITDTQYF
D gene: TRBD1; clone size: NA; V gene: TRBV24-1; J gene: TRBJ2-5; CDR3 DNA: TGTGCCACCAGTGACCCTGGGGGACAGGGGAATAGAGAGACCCAGTACTTC; CDR3 protein: CATSDPGGQGNRETQYF
D gene: NA; clone size: few; V gene: TRBV6-2/TRBV6-3; J gene: TRBJ1-2; CDR3 DNA: TGTGCCAGCAGTTACTCAACAGGAATGAGTGGCTACACCTTC; CDR3 protein: CASSYSTGMSGYTF
D gene: TRBD1; clone size: NA; V gene: TRBV28; J gene: TRBJ2-6; CDR3 DNA: TGTGCCAGCAGTCTCAAACAGGGGGCAAGAGGGGCCAACGTCCTGACTTTC; CDR3 protein: CASSLKQGARGANVLTF
D gene: TRBD1; clone size: NA; V gene: TRBV5-5; J gene: TRBJ1-4; CDR3 DNA: TGTGCCAGCAGCATTGGGACAGGGGAAGGTGGTGAAAAACTGTTTTTT; CDR3 protein: CASSIGTGEGGEKLFF